The rows below give T cell receptor beta chains drawn from one sample of a study of blood T cell repertoires in COVID-19. Here immunoSEQ multiplex PCR was the method, and the copy in TCRdb shows in-frame clones only, minus some. The sample lists some 350,000 clones; around nine tenths were seen once. The material sequenced was peripheral blood. These receptors came from an older woman with COVID-19, enrolled during active disease. The CDR3 runs from the conserved cysteine through the conserved F or W. The D gene is left open where the match is weak. Rows give clone size only sometimes, using once, few, many, or a class for an expanded clone.

NA	TRBV27	TRBJ2-7	NA	CASSLEGAGSYEQYF	TGTGCCAGCAGTTTAGAAGGGGCGGGGTCCTACGAGCAGTACTTC
TRBD1	TRBV28	TRBJ1-1	NA	CASSLSAGGEAFF	TGTGCCAGCAGTTTATCCGCAGGGGGTGAAGCTTTCTTT
TRBD2	TRBV6-1	TRBJ2-4	NA	CASSVLTLPGGTQNIQYF	TGTGCCAGCAGTGTCCTAACCCTACCGGGGGGAACCCAAAACATTCAGTACTTC
NA	TRBV7-2	TRBJ2-7	few	CASSLTRTKDEQYF	TGTGCCAGCAGCTTAACTCGGACAAAGGACGAGCAGTACTTC
TRBD1	TRBV5-1	TRBJ2-1	once	CASSLAAGGYNEQFF	TGCGCCAGCAGCTTGGCGGCAGGGGGCTACAATGAGCAGTTCTTC
NA	TRBV9	TRBJ2-3	NA	CASSPQSSRSTDTQYF	TGTGCCAGCAGCCCCCAATCGTCGCGCAGCACAGATACGCAGTATTTT
NA	TRBV12-3/TRBV12-4	TRBJ2-3	NA	CASSLILNGQYF	TGTGCCAGCAGCCTAATACTCAATGGGCAGTATTTT
TRBD2	TRBV5-6	TRBJ2-1	NA	CASSFINRGGNNEQFF	TGTGCCAGCAGCTTCATTAACCGCGGGGGGAACAATGAGCAGTTCTTC
TRBD2	TRBV18	TRBJ2-1	NA	CASSRLAGAKSNEQFF	TGTGCCAGCTCACGACTAGCGGGGGCCAAGAGCAATGAGCAGTTCTTC
TRBD1	TRBV7-2	TRBJ1-5	once	CASSLAHRGGQPQHF	TGTGCCAGCAGCTTAGCCCACAGGGGTGGACAGCCCCAGCATTTT
NA	TRBV29-1	TRBJ1-2	NA	CSVDGKLGGYTF	TGCAGCGTTGACGGGAAACTGGGTGGCTACACCTTC
TRBD1	TRBV28	TRBJ1-2	NA	CASTPPGQGAPGGYTF	TGTGCCAGCACCCCACCGGGACAGGGGGCGCCTGGCGGCTACACCTTC
NA	TRBV24-1	TRBJ2-1	NA	CATSDLGGSSYNEQFF	TGTGCCACCAGTGACCTTGGGGGGAGCTCCTACAATGAGCAGTTCTTC
NA	TRBV2	TRBJ1-1	NA	CASSVPGTEAFF	TGTGCCAGCAGTGTCCCAGGGACTGAAGCTTTCTTT
TRBD1	TRBV7-9	TRBJ1-1	NA	CASSFLTGAEAFF	TGTGCCAGCAGCTTCCTGACAGGGGCTGAAGCTTTCTTT
NA	TRBV7-6	TRBJ2-2	NA	CASRNRVAGELFF	TGTGCCAGCAGAAACAGGGTAGCCGGGGAGCTGTTTTTT
TRBD1	TRBV6-5	TRBJ1-5	NA	CASREGQGNQPQHF	TGTGCCAGCAGAGAGGGACAGGGGAATCAGCCCCAGCATTTT
TRBD1	TRBV19	TRBJ2-5	once	CASSIDPLGGLQETQYF	TGTGCCAGTAGTATAGACCCTTTAGGGGGCCTCCAAGAGACCCAGTACTTC
NA	TRBV9	TRBJ2-1	NA	CASSVVGAGVYNEQFF	TGTGCCAGCAGCGTAGTAGGTGCAGGGGTGTACAATGAGCAGTTCTTC
NA	TRBV20-1	TRBJ2-7	once	CSASSDKGFEQYF	TGCAGTGCTAGTAGTGATAAGGGGTTCGAGCAGTACTTC
NA	TRBV7-2	TRBJ1-5	NA	CASSPGTGGQPQHF	TGTGCCAGCAGCCCCGGGACGGGAGGTCAGCCCCAGCATTTT
TRBD1	TRBV12-3/TRBV12-4	TRBJ1-2	NA	CASSKGQGPGYTF	TGTGCCAGCAGTAAGGGACAGGGGCCTGGCTACACCTTC
NA	TRBV19	TRBJ1-4	once	CASSIDPGGRRNEKLFF	TGTGCCAGTAGTATAGACCCCGGAGGACGGCGTAATGAAAAACTGTTTTTT
TRBD2	TRBV24-1	TRBJ2-7	NA	CATSDPSGGSYEQYF	TGTGCCACCAGTGACCCTAGCGGGGGCTCCTACGAGCAGTACTTC
NA	TRBV11-2	TRBJ2-7	NA	CASSLGRVSYEQYF	TGTGCCAGCAGCCTCGGCAGGGTTAGCTACGAGCAGTACTTC
NA	TRBV9	TRBJ2-1	NA	CASSRGGGHNEQFF	TGTGCCAGCAGCAGGGGCGGGGGCCACAATGAGCAGTTCTTC
TRBD1	TRBV6-2/TRBV6-3	TRBJ1-2	NA	CASSSRDRGYGYTF	TGTGCCAGCAGTTCCCGGGACAGAGGATATGGCTACACCTTC
NA	TRBV5-1	TRBJ2-7	NA	CASSVDRAEQYF	TGCGCCAGCAGCGTCGACAGAGCCGAGCAGTACTTC
NA	TRBV2	TRBJ1-1	NA	CASRLAVAFF	TGTGCCAGCAGGTTAGCTGTAGCTTTCTTT
NA	TRBV11-2	TRBJ1-1	NA	CASSLLLEAFF	TGTGCCAGCAGCTTACTATTGGAGGCTTTCTTT
TRBD1	TRBV4-3	TRBJ1-2	many	CASSQTGGGYTF	TGCGCCAGCAGCCAAACAGGGGGGGGCTACACCTTC
TRBD1	TRBV7-9	TRBJ2-1	NA	CASSLVGGIGYNEQFF	TGTGCCAGCAGCTTAGTAGGGGGCATAGGGTACAATGAGCAGTTCTTC
NA	TRBV9	TRBJ2-3	NA	CASSVVPTGTRDTQYF	TGTGCCAGCAGCGTAGTTCCGACAGGTACCAGGGATACGCAGTATTTT
TRBD1	TRBV3-1/TRBV3-2	TRBJ2-7	NA	CASSRGQGNEQYF	TGTGCCAGCAGCAGGGGACAGGGCAACGAGCAGTACTTC
TRBD1	TRBV5-4	TRBJ1-2	NA	CASSWGGQGADGYTF	TGTGCCAGCAGCTGGGGGGGACAGGGGGCGGACGGCTACACCTTC
TRBD2	TRBV6-6	TRBJ2-3	NA	CASTKGASGGTDTQYF	TGTGCCAGCACCAAAGGGGCTAGCGGGGGAACAGATACGCAGTATTTT
NA	TRBV5-7	TRBJ2-7	NA	CASSLGGSGTYEQYF	TGTGCCAGCAGCTTGGGAGGGTCGGGGACCTACGAGCAGTACTTC